The 15 T cell receptor beta chains below all came from one sample that was sequenced in a study of cytomegalovirus exposure and HLA in healthy donors. The PCR employed 60 Vbeta primers together with 13 Jbeta primers. Repertoires were generated with immunoSEQ multiplex PCR, while TCRdb's copy carries only in-frame clones and drops some. The sample comprises approximately 200,000 clones, 79% of which are singletons, and roughly 1.6% rests with the top ten. The sequenced sample consisted of PBMCs. These receptors all stem from a woman under 30 in good health and CMV-seronegative.

This clone came up a few times. This chain links TRBV27 with TRBJ1-2; 11 positions match TRBD1. Per the germline V gene, CDR1 is MNHEY and CDR2 is SMNVEV (reference sequence). This CDR3 region has 17 residues. Trimming at V came to 6 bases and at J to 1 base, leaving 10 bases not matched to a gene. The CDR3 coding sequence is TGTGCCAGCAGACCCTCCGGGACAGGGGGATTTAACTATGGCTACACCTTC. This gives the protein CASRPSGTGGFNYGYTF.

The V gene is TRBV5-8, the J gene TRBJ2-7, with TRBD2 matching over 7 bases. The CDR3 extends over 12 amino acids. J lost 2 bases, V lost 4 bases, and 0 bases had no gene match. Per germline, CDR1 SGHTS and CDR2 YDEGEE. CDR3 protein: CASSGGAYEQYF. CDR3 DNA: TGTGCCAGCAGCGGGGGGGCCTACGAGCAGTACTTC.

This chain uses TRBV5-6 with TRBJ1-1; D gene ambiguous. This CDR3 has 17 residues. From germline, CDR1 is SGHDT and CDR2 YYEEEE. The V end lost 4 bases, the J end lost 5 bases, and 24 bases lay between the germline ends. The CDR3 nucleotides read TGTGCCAGCAGCCTGAGGGAGGCCCTGAGGCCAAGGACTGAAGCTTTCTTT. Protein: CASSLREALRPRTEAFF.

This sequence joins TRBV9 and TRBJ2-3, with 9 bases matching TRBD2. Germline assignment: CDR1 SGDLS and CDR2 YYNGEE. This CDR3 contains 17 residues. V trimming: 0 bases; J trimming: 6 bases; junction bases outside the gene matches: 11. The DNA of the CDR3 is TGTGCCAGCAGCGTAGGGGGTAGCGGGAGTGGGACCGATACGCAGTATTTT. It translates to CASSVGGSGSGTDTQYF.

The rearrangement uses TRBV21-1 and TRBJ2-5; whether TRBD2, the table's D call, matches the DNA was not checked. TRBV21-1 is a pseudogene segment. This CDR3 contains 11 residues. CDR3 loop: CANSPEETQYF. In DNA, the CDR3 is TGTGCCAACAGTCCCGAAGAGACCCAGTACTTC.

This chain links TRBV28 with TRBJ2-1; a weak D match, TRBD2 (5 bases). V lost 3 bases, J lost 9 bases, and 12 bases lay in between. Germline lookup yields CDR1 MDHEN and CDR2 SYDVKM. The CDR3 spans 13 residues. CDR3 region: CASSLSGTFEQFF. The CDR3 region has the DNA TGTGCCAGCAGTTTGAGCGGTACCTTTGAGCAGTTCTTC.

This chain joins TRBV5-6 and TRBJ2-1; the D gene is possibly TRBD1 (6 bases). In germline, CDR1 is SGHDT, CDR2 YYEEEE. The CDR3 runs to 13 residues. V lost 3 bases to trimming and J lost 3 bases, with 7 bases between them. The DNA for the CDR3 is TGTGCCAGCAGCTCGGACAGCTACAATGAGCAGTTCTTC. It is translated as CASSSDSYNEQFF.

The genes are TRBV25-1 and TRBJ1-1; possibly TRBD1 for D (6 bases). Between the trimmed V and J ends, which lost 2 bases and 0 bases, there was a span of 19 bases. CDR1 and CDR2 from the germline V gene are MGHDK and SYGVNS. The CDR3 has 18 amino acids. CDR3 in amino acids: CASSEGFSEGDLNTEAFF. The CDR3, as DNA: TGTGCCAGCAGTGAAGGGTTTTCTGAGGGGGACCTGAACACTGAAGCTTTCTTT.

The chain recombines TRBV9 with TRBJ2-5; 9 nucleotides align to TRBD1. CDR1 is SGDLS, CDR2 YYNGEE, per germline. With V trimmed by 2 bases and J by 4 bases, 6 bases remained unmatched. This CDR3 has 15 residues. This chain's CDR3 is CASSVRTGGPETQYF. The CDR3 coding sequence is TGTGCCAGCAGCGTCCGAACAGGGGGCCCAGAGACCCAGTACTTC.

This clone has only one observation. The chain is built from TRBV5-1 and TRBJ1-2; TRBD1 might be the D (5 bases). The germline V gene has CDR1 SGHRS and CDR2 YFSETQ. V was cut by 5 bases and J by 0 bases, with 11 bases left in between. This CDR3 comprises 14 residues. The CDR3 DNA follows: TGCGCCAGCAGAGGGGATCTGACTAACTATGGCTACACCTTC. It codes for CASRGDLTNYGYTF. The entire variable domain, with the rest obtained from reference TRBV5-1 and TRBJ1-2, is as follows: KAGVTQTPRYLIKTRGQQVTLSCSPISGHRSVSWYQQTPGQGLQFLFEYFSETQRNKGNFPGRFSGRQFSNSRSEMNVSTLELGDSALYLCASRGDLTNYGYTFGSGTRLTVV.

This chain links TRBV9 with TRBJ2-1, with TRBD2 identical over 9 bases. Germline assignment: CDR1 SGDLS and CDR2 YYNGEE. The CDR3 covers 15 residues. Trimming took 3 bases from V and 0 from J; bases not matched to a gene: 1. The DNA for the CDR3 is TGTGCCAGCAGCGCTAGCGGGATCTCCTACAATGAGCAGTTCTTC. This sequence encodes CASSASGISYNEQFF.

This clone was observed a handful of times. V gene TRBV5-1 combines with J gene TRBJ1-2; the match to TRBD1 covers 10 bases. V lost 2 bases to trimming and J lost 14 bases; unmatched junction nucleotides: 6. The germline V gene encodes CDR1 SGHRS and CDR2 YFSETQ. CDR3 length equals 12 residues. The CDR3 DNA reads TGCGCCAGCAGCTTTCGGGACAGGGGATTGACCTTC. Its translation: CASSFRDRGLTF.

This chain uses TRBV18 with TRBJ1-1; D is perhaps TRBD1 (6 bases). V was shortened by 0 bases and J by 6 bases, with 11 bases between the two germline ends. The CDR3 is 14 residues long. Germline V CDR1 and CDR2: KGHSH, LQKENI. The CDR3 DNA follows: TGTGCCAGCTCACCACCGTCCGGGGGGCCTGAAGCTTTCTTT. Protein sequence: CASSPPSGGPEAFF.

This sequence joins TRBV5-6 and TRBJ2-7; weak D call: TRBD2 (6 bases). The CDR3 runs to 15 residues. The germline V gene has CDR1 SGHDT and CDR2 YYEEEE. V was trimmed by 4 bases and J by 3 bases, leaving 17 bases between them. This chain's CDR3 is CASSVPGLGYYEQYF. The CDR3, as DNA: TGTGCCAGCAGCGTTCCGGGACTGGGTTACTACGAGCAGTACTTC.

This clone was found once. The genes are TRBV4-2 and TRBJ2-1; perhaps TRBD2 as D (5 bases). CDR3 length equals 15 residues. V dropped 1 base and J dropped 3 bases, with 10 bases sitting between them. From germline, CDR1 is LGHNA and CDR2 YNFKEQ. The CDR3 DNA is TGTGCCAGCAGCCAAGTTGTCGGGATCTACAATGAGCAGTTCTTC. Its protein product is CASSQVVGIYNEQFF.